This T cell receptor beta chain was identified during a study of sequential checkpoint blockade in melanoma. The method was immunoSEQ multiplex PCR; TCRdb's version includes in-frame clones alone and lacks a portion of them. The sample shows under 25,000 clones, 73% of them seen only once. Treatment given: randomized to nivolumab then ipilimumab (arm A) or the reverse (arm B). DNA-damaging chemotherapy had not been given to any patient beforehand. Trimming cost V 5 bases and J 0 bases; bases outside gene matches: 10. This CDR3 contains 17 residues. The germline CDR1 and CDR2 sequences are SQVTM and ANQGSEA.

V usage is TRBV29-1 and J usage is TRBJ1-1; 12 bases are shared with TRBD1. The sequencing used CD8+ T cells sorted from blood (inferred from file names), collected from a patient given nivolumab and ipilimumab in sequence. This sequence was found in a human donor with melanoma. The CDR3 sequence is CSVSTRDRGLLNTEAFF. The CDR3 DNA reads TGCAGCGTTTCAACCCGGGACAGGGGGCTGTTGAACACTGAAGCTTTCTTT.